This TCR beta chain was found in a study of blood T cell repertoires in COVID-19. There are 16 residues in the CDR3. The germline V gene has CDR1 LNHDA and CDR2 SQIVND (reference sequence). With 2 bases clipped from V and 4 bases from J, the junction kept 8 bases outside the gene matches. The method was immunoSEQ multiplex PCR; TCRdb's version includes in-frame clones alone and lacks a portion of them. This table has 80,000 to 95,000 clones, about 86% appearing once. The sample was peripheral blood. This clonotype originated in a man older than 75 with acute or convalescent COVID-19. The genes are TRBV19 and TRBJ2-1; 7 nucleotides line up with TRBD1. The CDR3 loop reads CASSIRGRTLYNEQFF. In DNA form, the CDR3 reads TGTGCCAGTAGTATAAGGGGGCGGACCCTTTACAATGAGCAGTTCTTC.